These T cell receptor beta chains were read from a single sample in a study of CD8+CD57+ T cells in acquired aplastic anemia. MiXCR, applied by TCRdb to the reads, yields one record per CDR3 protein. Among about 190,000 distinct CDR3 sequences, 40% to 55% were seen once, and the ten largest hold 8.5% to 10%. The material sequenced was sorted CD4+, CD8+, or CD8+CD57+ T cells (not recorded which) from PBMCs. The receptors originated from a human donor with aplastic anemia. Both conserved end residues are part of each CDR3. A D gene is named only where the DNA matches it firmly. Expanded clones get a size class; other rows say once, few or many, or leave the size out.

CSVDLGGAYNEQFF	TGCAGCGTTGATCTAGGGGGCGCCTACAATGAGCAGTTCTTC	TRBV29-1	-	TRBD1	TRBJ2-1
CASSSPAGEEPDTQYF	TGTGCCAGCAGTTCCCCAGCGGGAGAAGAGCCAGATACGCAGTATTTT	TRBV6-5	few	TRBD2	TRBJ2-3
CASSPTGPNTGELFF	TGCGCCAGCAGCCCGACAGGGCCTAACACCGGGGAGCTGTTTTTT	TRBV5-1	-	TRBD1	TRBJ2-2
CAPRHPTNEKLFF	TGTGCCCCTCGCCATCCAACTAATGAAAAACTGTTTTTT	TRBV10-3	many	-	TRBJ1-4
CASSRQDSNQPQHF	TGTGCCAGCAGCAGACAGGATAGCAATCAGCCCCAGCATTTT	TRBV11-2	-	-	TRBJ1-5
CSVANRGAGNTIYF	TGCAGCGTAGCCAACAGGGGTGCCGGAAACACCATATATTTT	TRBV29-1	-	TRBD1	TRBJ1-3
CASRGTGLGNQPQHF	TGTGCCAGCAGAGGGACAGGGCTCGGCAATCAGCCCCAGCATTTT	TRBV7-9	few	TRBD1	TRBJ1-5
CASSARDIPNYGYTF	TGTGCCAGCAGCGCCCGGGACATCCCAAACTATGGCTACACCTTC	TRBV7-9	many	-	TRBJ1-2
CASSSRQGADTQYF	TGTGCCAGCAGCTCAAGACAGGGGGCAGATACGCAGTATTTT	TRBV7-1	-	TRBD1	TRBJ2-3
CASLPMTGQNQPQHF	TGTGCCTCCCTACCGATGACAGGACAGAATCAGCCCCAGCATTTT	TRBV19	-	-	TRBJ1-5
CASSPDSSNYGYTF	TGTGCCAGCAGCCCGGACAGCTCAAACTATGGCTACACCTTC	TRBV5-4	-	-	TRBJ1-2
CASSLANAEQFF	TGTGCCAGCAGCTTAGCTAATGCTGAGCAGTTCTTC	TRBV7-3	-	-	TRBJ2-1
CATSEAPDTEAFF	TGTGCCACCAGCGAGGCGCCGGACACTGAAGCTTTCTTT	TRBV15	many	-	TRBJ1-1
CASSLANTGGYTF	TGCGCCAGCAGCTTGGCCAATACGGGGGGCTACACCTTC	TRBV5-1	many	-	TRBJ1-2
CASSTGQGGNNEQFF	TGTGCCAGCAGTACGGGACAGGGGGGGAACAATGAGCAGTTCTTC	TRBV12-3/TRBV12-4	many	TRBD1	TRBJ2-1
CSARPIPGQGGETQYF	TGCAGTGCTAGACCTATACCGGGACAGGGAGGTGAGACCCAGTACTTC	TRBV20-1	-	TRBD1	TRBJ2-5
CASSLSKGQGVADTQYF	TGTGCCAGCAGTTTATCGAAGGGACAGGGGGTAGCAGATACGCAGTATTTT	TRBV27	-	TRBD1	TRBJ2-3
CRAWWGGRYNEQFF	TGCAGGGCATGGTGGGGGGGCCGGTACAATGAGCAGTTCTTC	TRBV20-1	-	-	TRBJ2-1
CASSWARNEKLFF	TGTGCCAGCAGCTGGGCGAGAAATGAAAAACTGTTTTTT	TRBV7-2	many	-	TRBJ1-4
CASSQLYNEQFF	TGTGCCAGCAGCCAGCTATACAATGAGCAGTTCTTC	TRBV4-2	-	-	TRBJ2-1
CSARDTGNSPLHF	TGCAGTGCTAGAGACACAGGGAATTCACCCCTCCACTTT	TRBV20-1	-	-	TRBJ1-6
CSVVPGTGNGYTF	TGCAGCGTGGTACCCGGGACAGGGAATGGCTACACCTTC	TRBV29-1	-	TRBD1	TRBJ1-2
CASSRDRRNQPQHF	TGTGCCAGCAGCCGAGACAGGAGGAATCAGCCCCAGCATTTT	TRBV5-8	many	-	TRBJ1-5
CASRNTGYSNQPQHF	TGTGCCAGCAGAAATACAGGGTATAGCAATCAGCCCCAGCATTTT	TRBV6-1	-	-	TRBJ1-5